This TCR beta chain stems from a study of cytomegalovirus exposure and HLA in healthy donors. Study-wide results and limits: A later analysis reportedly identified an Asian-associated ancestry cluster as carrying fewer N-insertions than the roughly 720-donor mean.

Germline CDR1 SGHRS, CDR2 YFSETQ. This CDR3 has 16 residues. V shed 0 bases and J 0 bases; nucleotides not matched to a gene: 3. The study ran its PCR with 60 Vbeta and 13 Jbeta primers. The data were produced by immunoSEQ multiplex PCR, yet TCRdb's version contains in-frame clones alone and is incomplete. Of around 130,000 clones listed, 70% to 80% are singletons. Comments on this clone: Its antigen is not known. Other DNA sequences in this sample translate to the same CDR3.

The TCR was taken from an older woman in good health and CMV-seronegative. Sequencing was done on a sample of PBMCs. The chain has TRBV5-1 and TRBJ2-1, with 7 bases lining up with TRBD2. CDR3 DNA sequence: TGCGCCAGCAGCTTGGCGGGCGGGAGCTCCTACAATGAGCAGTTCTTC. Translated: CASSLAGGSSYNEQFF.